A single sample is the source of the 15 T cell receptor beta chains below, sequenced in a study of blood T cell repertoires in COVID-19. The data were produced by immunoSEQ multiplex PCR, yet TCRdb's version contains in-frame clones alone and is incomplete. This sample yields 140,000 to 150,000 clones, of which roughly 80% are seen a single time; 3.5% to 4% belongs to the top ten. The sequencing input was peripheral blood. The receptor set was obtained from a man between 70 and 80 years old who had recovered from COVID-19.

V gene TRBV18 combines with J gene TRBJ2-6, with a tentative D call TRBD1 (5 bases). CDR1 and CDR2 (germline): KGHSH, LQKENI. V was clipped by 3 bases and J by 0 bases, with 18 bases between them. CDR3 length: 19 amino acids. The CDR3 nucleotides are TGTGCCAGCTCACCCATCCACCAAACAGGTCCCTCTGGGGCCAACGTCCTGACTTTC. Protein product: CASSPIHQTGPSGANVLTF.

The genes are TRBV6-5 and TRBJ2-1, with 8 bases lining up with TRBD2. Germline V CDR1 and CDR2: MNHEY, SVGAGI. The CDR3 has 13 residues. The junction had 7 bases not matched to a gene; V was cut back by 7 bases and J by 8 bases. CDR3 in amino acids: CASTAAGDDEQFF. As DNA, the CDR3 is TGTGCCAGCACGGCAGCGGGAGATGATGAGCAGTTCTTC.

The rearrangement joins TRBV27 to TRBJ2-2; TRBD2 aligns across 9 bases. CDR3 length: 17 amino acids. Germline CDR1 is MNHEY and CDR2 is SMNVEV (reference sequence). The trim removed 3 bases at V and 3 bases at J, leaving 8 bases unmatched. Here the CDR3 reads CASSFRGWTSDTGELFF. In DNA form, the CDR3 reads TGTGCCAGCAGTTTTAGGGGCTGGACTAGCGACACCGGGGAGCTGTTTTTT.

The chain links TRBV5-6 to TRBJ2-7; possibly TRBD2 for D (5 bases). Germline CDR1 and CDR2: SGHDT and YYEEEE. CDR3 length equals 15 residues. Trimming stripped 0 bases from V and 0 bases from J, with 10 bases between. The CDR3 bases are TGTGCCAGCAGCTTGGCGGGGAAGAGCTCCTACGAGCAGTACTTC. Translating it yields CASSLAGKSSYEQYF.

The rearrangement joins TRBV7-7 to TRBJ2-3; D remains ambiguous. CDR1 is SSHAT, CDR2 FNYEAQ, per germline (reference sequence). CDR3 length: 13 residues. V was shortened by 11 bases and J by 0 bases, with 12 bases between the two germline ends. CDR3 region: CAGPDKSTDTQYF. In DNA, the CDR3 is TGTGCCGGCCCAGACAAAAGCACAGATACGCAGTATTTT.

V usage is TRBV13 and J usage is TRBJ2-3; 8 bases fit TRBD2. The germline gives CDR1 PRHDT, CDR2 FYEKMQ (reference sequence). The CDR3 extends over 15 amino acids. The V segment lost 8 bases and the J segment 5 bases; nucleotides outside the gene matches: 12. CDR3 nucleotides: TGTGCCAGCCCCTCACGGGGCGGGAGGATAGATACGCAGTATTTT. Translated, it gives CASPSRGGRIDTQYF.

This clone showed up many times. The V gene is TRBV21-1, the J gene TRBJ2-2; TRBD1, as called in the table, went unchecked against the DNA. TRBV21-1 is noted as a pseudogene. This CDR3 spans 15 amino acids. The CDR3 loop is CASSKDCQGIGELFF. CDR3 DNA sequence: TGTGCCAGCAGCAAAGATTGCCAGGGCATCGGGGAGCTGTTTTTT.

The chain recombines TRBV3-1 (or the pseudogene TRBV3-2) with TRBJ2-5; 9 bases map to TRBD2. V trimming: 6 bases; J trimming: 5 bases; junction bases outside the gene matches: 7. The CDR3 has 14 amino acids. From germline, CDR1 is LGHDT and CDR2 YNNKEL (reference sequence). CDR3 loop: CASSPAGGGETQYF. Written as DNA, the CDR3 is TGTGCCAGCAGTCCAGCGGGAGGAGGCGAGACCCAGTACTTC.

This clone was picked up a small number of times. The rearrangement joins TRBV5-1 to TRBJ1-6, with 10 bases that match TRBD1. CDR3 size: 14 residues. Trimming took 3 bases from V and 10 from J; bases not matched to a gene: 4. CDR1 is SGHRS, CDR2 YFSETQ, per germline. CDR3 region: CASSWDRGGSPLHF. Here the CDR3 DNA reads TGCGCCAGCAGCTGGGACAGGGGAGGATCACCCCTCCACTTT.

The chain employs TRBV3-1 (or the pseudogene TRBV3-2) and TRBJ2-7; TRBD2 aligns across 9 bases. Germline lookup yields CDR1 LGHDT and CDR2 YNNKEL (reference sequence). V shed 5 bases, J shed 2 bases, and the junction held 7 bases outside the gene matches. The CDR3 totals 15 residues. The CDR3 DNA reads as TGTGCCAGCAGCGATAGGACTAGCGTGGCCTACGAGCAGTACTTC. Its protein product is CASSDRTSVAYEQYF.

This clone was observed a handful of times. V gene TRBV2 combines with J gene TRBJ2-6; a possible D gene is TRBD2 (5 bases). V lost 7 bases and J lost 1, with 14 bases in between. There are 16 residues in the CDR3. Germline assignment: CDR1 SNHLY and CDR2 FYNNEI. CDR3 sequence (DNA): TGTGCCAGCAAGAGGGCTGCGGGTTCTGGGGCCAACGTCCTGACTTTC. Amino acids: CASKRAAGSGANVLTF.

This clone appeared a few times. The V and J genes are TRBV19 and TRBJ1-6; 8 bases agree with TRBD1. Germline trimming cut 7 bases from V and 8 bases from J; bases unmatched to any gene: 10. CDR3 size: 15 residues. The V gene's germline CDR1 is LNHDA and CDR2 SQIVND (reference sequence). CDR3 nucleotides: TGTGCCAGTAACGTTGGGACAGGAGGAGATTCACCCCTCCACTTT. Translated: CASNVGTGGDSPLHF.

This chain connects TRBV18 to TRBJ2-7, with a tentative D call TRBD1 (5 bases). V lost 1 base to trimming and J lost 2 bases, with 6 bases between them. Per germline, CDR1 KGHSH and CDR2 LQKENI. This CDR3 is built from 13 residues. CDR3 coding DNA: TGTGCCAGCTCACCACAGGGGACCTACGAGCAGTACTTC. This encodes CASSPQGTYEQYF.

The chain recombines TRBV5-1 with TRBJ2-5; 8 bases agree with TRBD1. Trimming cost V 2 bases and J 1 base; bases outside gene matches: 4. The CDR3 spans 15 residues. CDR1 and CDR2 (germline): SGHRS, YFSETQ. Here the CDR3 DNA reads TGCGCCAGCAGCTTCGCGACAGGGGTCCAAGAGACCCAGTACTTC. It is translated as CASSFATGVQETQYF.

J is TRBJ2-1 and V is TRBV5-1, with D maybe TRBD1 (6 bases). The germline CDR1 and CDR2 sequences are SGHRS and YFSETQ. This CDR3 is built from 12 residues. Trimming took off 5 bases at V and 10 bases at J, with 13 bases between the two ends. The CDR3 DNA reads as TGCGCCAGCAGGGGGACATGGAGGGAGCAGTTCTTC. Residues: CASRGTWREQFF.